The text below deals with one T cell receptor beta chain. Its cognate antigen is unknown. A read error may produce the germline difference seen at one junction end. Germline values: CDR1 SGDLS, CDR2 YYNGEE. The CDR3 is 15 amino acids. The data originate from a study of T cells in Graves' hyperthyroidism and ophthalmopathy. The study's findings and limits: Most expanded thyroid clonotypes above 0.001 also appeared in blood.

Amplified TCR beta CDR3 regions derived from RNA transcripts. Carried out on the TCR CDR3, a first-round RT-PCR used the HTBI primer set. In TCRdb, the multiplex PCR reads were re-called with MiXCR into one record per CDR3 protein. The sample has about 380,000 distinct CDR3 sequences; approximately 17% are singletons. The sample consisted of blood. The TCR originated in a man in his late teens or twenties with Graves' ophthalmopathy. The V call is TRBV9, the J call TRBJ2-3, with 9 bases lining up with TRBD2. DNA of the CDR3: TGTGCCAGCAGCGTGCTAGCGGGGCGCACAGATGCGCAGTATTTT. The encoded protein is CASSVLAGRTDAQYF.